The rows below give T cell receptor beta chains drawn from one sample of a study of T cells after yellow fever vaccination. A single record per CDR3 protein comes from TCRdb applying MiXCR to the 5' RACE reads. In the table there are about 150,000 distinct CDR3 sequences, roughly 6.7% of which are singletons. Source: CD4+ T cells sorted from PBMCs, taken 10 days after the yellow fever booster vaccination. These receptor sequences come from a man aged 25-45 years who received the YFV17D yellow fever vaccine. Each CDR3 is given with its conserved first and last residue. D genes are given only for firm matches. Only some rows state a clone size, as once, few, many or a class for expanded clones.

D	V	length	size	J	DNA	CDR3
-	TRBV11-2	14	many	TRBJ1-3	TGTGCCAGCAGTTTCGGGGCAAATGGAAACACCATATATTTT	CASSFGANGNTIYF
-	TRBV7-6	15	few	TRBJ1-2	TGTGCCAGCAGCTTAGGAAGCGCGGCGGGCTATGGCTACACCTTC	CASSLGSAAGYGYTF
-	TRBV4-3	16	many	TRBJ2-1	TGCGCCAGCAGCCAGGATTCCGTTACAGGGAGGTATGAGCAGTTCTTC	CASSQDSVTGRYEQFF
-	TRBV7-2	17	few	TRBJ2-6	TGTGCCAGCAGCTTAGCCTGGACCCGCTCTGGGGCCAACGTCCTGACTTTC	CASSLAWTRSGANVLTF
-	TRBV3-1	17	many	TRBJ2-3	TGTGCCAGCAGCCCGGGACGTACTACGTTTTCCACAGATACGCAGTATTTT	CASSPGRTTFSTDTQYF
TRBD2	TRBV9	15	many	TRBJ2-1	TGTGCCAGCAGCGTGCTAGCGGGAGGGGGCAATGAGCAGTTCTTC	CASSVLAGGGNEQFF
-	TRBV27	13	many	TRBJ2-7	TGTGCCAGCAGGCTCGGGAACTCCTACGAGCAGTACTTC	CASRLGNSYEQYF
-	TRBV19	14	-	TRBJ2-7	TGTGCCAGCCACCGGGACTTCCCCTCCTACGAGCAGTACTTC	CASHRDFPSYEQYF
TRBD2	TRBV11-2	17	few	TRBJ2-7	TGTGCCAGCAGCTTAGGGCCGGGTACCGGGACTAACTACGAGCAGTACTTC	CASSLGPGTGTNYEQYF
-	TRBV20-1	18	many	TRBJ2-3	TGCAGTGCTAGAGATACCGCCTCTTGGGGGAGAGTCACAGATACGCAGTATTTT	CSARDTASWGRVTDTQYF
-	TRBV19	17	-	TRBJ2-2	TGTGCCAGTAGTACCTACCGGGACTCAGTCGACACCGGGGAGCTGTTTTTT	CASSTYRDSVDTGELFF
TRBD1	TRBV5-1	13	many	TRBJ2-7	TGCGCCAGCAGTGGGACAGGGAGCTACGAGCAGTACTTC	CASSGTGSYEQYF
TRBD2	TRBV20-1	15	many	TRBJ2-1	TGCAGTGCTGCGCGGACTAGCGGGAGTGCGGATGAGCAGTTCTTC	CSAARTSGSADEQFF
-	TRBV5-1	14	many	TRBJ2-3	TGCGCCAGCAGCTTGGGTAGTACCCGAGATACGCAGTATTTT	CASSLGSTRDTQYF
-	TRBV6-1	13	many	TRBJ1-1	TGTGCCAGCAGGGGGGGAGGATACACTGAAGCTTTCTTT	CASRGGGYTEAFF
TRBD2	TRBV5-1	15	many	TRBJ2-5	TGCGCCAGCAGCAACCTAGCGGGAGTCGGTGAGACCCAGTACTTC	CASSNLAGVGETQYF
TRBD2	TRBV6-1	14	many	TRBJ2-3	TGTGCCAGCCGGGGGGATGTGGGCACAGATACGCAGTATTTT	CASRGDVGTDTQYF
TRBD2	TRBV4-3	17	-	TRBJ2-3	TGCGCCAGCAGCCGCGGACTAGCGGGAGGTATCACAGATACGCAGTATTTT	CASSRGLAGGITDTQYF
-	TRBV7-2	16	few	TRBJ1-4	TGTGCCAGCAGCTTATCTTTCTCCAGGGACGGGGAAAAACTGTTTTTT	CASSLSFSRDGEKLFF
-	TRBV12-3/TRBV12-4	11	many	TRBJ2-1	TGTGCCAGTAGAGTCATCAATGAGCAGTTCTTC	CASRVINEQFF
-	TRBV11-3	15	many	TRBJ2-1	TGTGCCAGCAGCTTAGAATCAAGCTCCTACAATGAGCAGTTCTTC	CASSLESSSYNEQFF
-	TRBV6-5	15	few	TRBJ2-5	TGTGCCAGCAGTTACTCGTCCGGGGCCCAAGAGACCCAGTACTTC	CASSYSSGAQETQYF